A selection of T cell receptor beta chains follows, all from one sample in a study of cytomegalovirus exposure and HLA in healthy donors. Sequenced by immunoSEQ multiplex PCR; TCRdb stores in-frame clones only, minus some. Here the sample spans 180,000 or so clones, 80% to 85% being singletons. Sequenced input: PBMCs. Source of these receptors: a woman between 45 and 60 years old in good health and CMV-seropositive. Both conserved end residues are part of each CDR3. The order of the fields is J gene, clone size, V gene, CDR3 protein. Clone size is shown for a subset of rows, as once, few, many or a class of expanded clone.

j_call: TRBJ2-2
clone_size: few
v_call: TRBV5-1
cdr3_aa: CASSEQGLAAGELFF

j_call: TRBJ1-2
clone_size: .
v_call: TRBV7-9
cdr3_aa: CSSRGLNYGYTF

j_call: TRBJ2-3
clone_size: once
v_call: TRBV19
cdr3_aa: CASSILAGDTQYF

j_call: TRBJ1-1
clone_size: .
v_call: TRBV11-3
cdr3_aa: CASSLGGAGGQNTEAFF

j_call: TRBJ2-7
clone_size: .
v_call: TRBV6-1
cdr3_aa: CASSVRQYLGEQYF

j_call: TRBJ2-7
clone_size: .
v_call: TRBV6-5
cdr3_aa: CACRGTGSYEQYF

j_call: TRBJ2-2
clone_size: .
v_call: TRBV2
cdr3_aa: CASSEQYAGELFF

j_call: TRBJ2-2
clone_size: .
v_call: TRBV10-3
cdr3_aa: CATTHPGLSTGELFF

j_call: TRBJ2-3
clone_size: .
v_call: TRBV4-2
cdr3_aa: CASSQDSGTNTQYF

j_call: TRBJ1-2
clone_size: .
v_call: TRBV4-2
cdr3_aa: CASSQDFVGRNNYGYTF

j_call: TRBJ2-3
clone_size: .
v_call: TRBV6-6
cdr3_aa: CASSYAGLAGGALYF

j_call: TRBJ2-7
clone_size: .
v_call: TRBV7-9
cdr3_aa: CSSSLGTGGPYVQYF

j_call: TRBJ2-3
clone_size: .
v_call: TRBV2
cdr3_aa: CASSAQGVSTDTQYF

j_call: TRBJ2-5
clone_size: .
v_call: TRBV28
cdr3_aa: CASSLVRGPGVAQYF

j_call: TRBJ2-1
clone_size: .
v_call: TRBV18
cdr3_aa: CASSLHAGTGDYNEQFF

j_call: TRBJ2-5
clone_size: .
v_call: TRBV29-1
cdr3_aa: CSVAQGGETQYF

j_call: TRBJ1-1
clone_size: .
v_call: TRBV5-4
cdr3_aa: CASSPGGTGDTEAFF

j_call: TRBJ2-1
clone_size: .
v_call: TRBV6-1
cdr3_aa: CATRRTGVNNEQFF

j_call: TRBJ1-1
clone_size: .
v_call: TRBV25-1
cdr3_aa: CASRAPRAAEAFF

j_call: TRBJ2-3
clone_size: few
v_call: TRBV5-1
cdr3_aa: CASSTYSRDTQYF

j_call: TRBJ1-5
clone_size: .
v_call: TRBV2
cdr3_aa: CASRGRDRGYQPQHF

j_call: TRBJ1-4
clone_size: .
v_call: TRBV30
cdr3_aa: CAWSPEGAANEKLFF

j_call: TRBJ1-2
clone_size: once
v_call: TRBV5-5
cdr3_aa: CASSLEGAGYGYTF

j_call: TRBJ2-2
clone_size: .
v_call: TRBV28
cdr3_aa: CASSPSDRSTGELFF

j_call: TRBJ2-3
clone_size: few
v_call: TRBV30
cdr3_aa: CAWSVRQTQYF

j_call: TRBJ1-1
clone_size: .
v_call: TRBV19
cdr3_aa: CASSMSARVITEAFF

j_call: TRBJ2-2
clone_size: .
v_call: TRBV10-1
cdr3_aa: CASSGGTSGTGELFF

j_call: TRBJ2-1
clone_size: .
v_call: TRBV2
cdr3_aa: CASSEGEGLEQFF

j_call: TRBJ1-4
clone_size: .
v_call: TRBV19
cdr3_aa: CASRLPGQPNEKLFF

j_call: TRBJ2-7
clone_size: .
v_call: TRBV5-4
cdr3_aa: CASSFSVGLAGVSTYEQYF

j_call: TRBJ2-5
clone_size: once
v_call: TRBV28
cdr3_aa: CASSARDSKRETQYF

j_call: TRBJ2-1
clone_size: .
v_call: TRBV6-5
cdr3_aa: CASSYSTGTSHHEQFF

j_call: TRBJ1-3
clone_size: once
v_call: TRBV4-1
cdr3_aa: CASSPAGSGNTIYF

j_call: TRBJ1-6
clone_size: .
v_call: TRBV25-1
cdr3_aa: CASSEREFNSPLHF

j_call: TRBJ1-3
clone_size: .
v_call: TRBV28
cdr3_aa: CASSLGGSGNTIYF

j_call: TRBJ1-2
clone_size: .
v_call: TRBV15
cdr3_aa: CATSRAGQGGYGYTF

j_call: TRBJ1-5
clone_size: .
v_call: TRBV4-3
cdr3_aa: CASSQGTGGNQPQHF

j_call: TRBJ2-4
clone_size: .
v_call: TRBV2
cdr3_aa: CASSSRTGENIQYF

j_call: TRBJ2-1
clone_size: .
v_call: TRBV18
cdr3_aa: CASSPLAGAYNEQFF

j_call: TRBJ2-3
clone_size: .
v_call: TRBV5-1
cdr3_aa: CASSLLTSTDTQYF

j_call: TRBJ2-3
clone_size: .
v_call: TRBV5-5
cdr3_aa: CASSSLAGVQTDTQYF

j_call: TRBJ1-1
clone_size: .
v_call: TRBV5-1
cdr3_aa: CASSRGGTNTEAFF

j_call: TRBJ2-3
clone_size: .
v_call: TRBV11-2
cdr3_aa: CASSLVGSTSAHTQYF

j_call: TRBJ2-5
clone_size: once
v_call: TRBV27
cdr3_aa: CASILPREETQYF

j_call: TRBJ2-7
clone_size: few
v_call: TRBV7-9
cdr3_aa: CASSAGLAGSLSYEQYF

j_call: TRBJ2-7
clone_size: .
v_call: TRBV28
cdr3_aa: CASTSGQSYEQYF

j_call: TRBJ1-4
clone_size: .
v_call: TRBV6-1
cdr3_aa: CASSDLARQGEKLFF

j_call: TRBJ1-4
clone_size: .
v_call: TRBV18
cdr3_aa: CASSRIRDRAASGDEKLFF